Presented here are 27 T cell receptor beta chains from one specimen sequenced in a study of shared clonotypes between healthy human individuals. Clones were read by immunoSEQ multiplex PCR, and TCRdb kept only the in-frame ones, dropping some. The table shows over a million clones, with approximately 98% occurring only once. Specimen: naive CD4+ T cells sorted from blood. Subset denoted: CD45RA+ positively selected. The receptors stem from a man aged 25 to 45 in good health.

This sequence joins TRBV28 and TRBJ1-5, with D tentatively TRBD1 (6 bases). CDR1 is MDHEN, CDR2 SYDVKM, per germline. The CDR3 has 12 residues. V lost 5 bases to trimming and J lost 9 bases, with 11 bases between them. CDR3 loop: CASSPTGRPQHF. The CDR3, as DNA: TGTGCCAGCAGTCCCACAGGGAGGCCCCAGCATTTT.

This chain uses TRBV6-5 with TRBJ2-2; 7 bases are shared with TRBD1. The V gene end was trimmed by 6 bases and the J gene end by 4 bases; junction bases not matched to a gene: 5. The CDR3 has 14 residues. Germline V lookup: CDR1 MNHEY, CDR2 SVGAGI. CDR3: CASSHRGATGELFF. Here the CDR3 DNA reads TGTGCCAGCAGCCACAGGGGAGCCACCGGGGAGCTGTTTTTT.

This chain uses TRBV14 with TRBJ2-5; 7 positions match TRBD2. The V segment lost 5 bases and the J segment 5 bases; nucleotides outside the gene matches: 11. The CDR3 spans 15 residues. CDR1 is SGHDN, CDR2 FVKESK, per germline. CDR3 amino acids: CASSFYPGREETQYF. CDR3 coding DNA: TGTGCCAGCAGCTTTTATCCAGGGAGGGAGGAGACCCAGTACTTC.

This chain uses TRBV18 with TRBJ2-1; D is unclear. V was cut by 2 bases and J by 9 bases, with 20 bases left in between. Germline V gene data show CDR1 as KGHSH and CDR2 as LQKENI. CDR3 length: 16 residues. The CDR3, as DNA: TGTGCCAGCTCACCAGCAGTGGGAAGTCCCCGGAGTGAGCAGTTCTTC. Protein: CASSPAVGSPRSEQFF.

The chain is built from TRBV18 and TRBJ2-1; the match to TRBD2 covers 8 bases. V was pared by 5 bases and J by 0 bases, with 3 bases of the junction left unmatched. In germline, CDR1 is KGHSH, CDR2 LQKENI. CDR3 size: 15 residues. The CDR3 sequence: CASSGTSGSYNEQFF. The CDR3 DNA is TGTGCCAGCTCAGGAACTAGCGGCTCCTACAATGAGCAGTTCTTC.

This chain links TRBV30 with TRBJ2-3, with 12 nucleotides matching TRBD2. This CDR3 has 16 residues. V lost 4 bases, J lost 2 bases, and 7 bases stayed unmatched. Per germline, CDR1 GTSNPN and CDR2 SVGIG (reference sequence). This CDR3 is CAWTRLAGVPTDTQYF. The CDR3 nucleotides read TGTGCCTGGACCCGACTAGCGGGAGTCCCCACAGATACGCAGTATTTT. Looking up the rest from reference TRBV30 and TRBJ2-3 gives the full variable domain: SQTIHQWPATLVQPVGSPLSLECTVEGTSNPNLYWYRQAAGRGLQLLFYSVGIGQISSEVPQNLSASRPQDRQFILSSKKLLLSDSGFYLCAWTRLAGVPTDTQYFGPGTRLTVL.

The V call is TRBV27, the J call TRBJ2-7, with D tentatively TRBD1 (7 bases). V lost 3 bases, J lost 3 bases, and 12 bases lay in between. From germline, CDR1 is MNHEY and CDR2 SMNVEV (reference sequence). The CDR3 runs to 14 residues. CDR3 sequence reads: CASSLAGQHYEQYF. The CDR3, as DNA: TGTGCCAGCAGTTTGGCGGGACAGCACTACGAGCAGTACTTC.

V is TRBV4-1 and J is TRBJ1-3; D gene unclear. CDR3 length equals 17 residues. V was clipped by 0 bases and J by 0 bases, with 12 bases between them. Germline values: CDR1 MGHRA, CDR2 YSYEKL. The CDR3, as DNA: TGCGCCAGCAGCCAAGATTTGGGGAAGTTCTCTGGAAACACCATATATTTT. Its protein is CASSQDLGKFSGNTIYF.

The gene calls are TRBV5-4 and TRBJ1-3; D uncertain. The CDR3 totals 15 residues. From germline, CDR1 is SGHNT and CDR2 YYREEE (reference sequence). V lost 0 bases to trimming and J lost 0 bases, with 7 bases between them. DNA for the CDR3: TGTGCCAGCAGCTTGGTGGGGTTCTCTGGAAACACCATATATTTT. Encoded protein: CASSLVGFSGNTIYF.

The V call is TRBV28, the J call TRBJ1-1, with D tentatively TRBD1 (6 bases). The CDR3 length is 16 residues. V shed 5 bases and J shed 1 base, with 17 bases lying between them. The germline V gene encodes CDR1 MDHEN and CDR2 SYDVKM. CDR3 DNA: TGTGCCAGCAGTGTCCAGCCAGGGGCGGGGAACACTGAAGCTTTCTTT. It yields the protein CASSVQPGAGNTEAFF. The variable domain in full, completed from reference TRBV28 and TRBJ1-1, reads DVKVTQSSRYLVKRTGEKVFLECVQDMDHENMFWYRQDPGLGLRLIYFSYDVKMKEKGDIPEGYSVSREKKERFSLILESASTNQTSMYLCASSVQPGAGNTEAFFGQGTRLTVV.

CDR3 bases: TGTGCCAGCTCACTAGGACAGTCGGAGACCCAGTACTTC. Translating it yields CASSLGQSETQYF. The rearrangement joins TRBV18 to TRBJ2-5, with D perhaps matching TRBD1 (6 bases). This CDR3 has 13 residues. Germline CDR1 KGHSH, CDR2 LQKENI. The germline V and J ends were trimmed by 4 bases and 5 bases, with 11 bases remaining between them.

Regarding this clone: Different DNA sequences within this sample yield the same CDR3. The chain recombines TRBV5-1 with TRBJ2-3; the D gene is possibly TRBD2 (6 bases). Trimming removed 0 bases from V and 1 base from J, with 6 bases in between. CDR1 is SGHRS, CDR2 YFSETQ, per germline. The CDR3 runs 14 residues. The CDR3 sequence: CASSLAGGTDTQYF. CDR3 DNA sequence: TGCGCCAGCAGCTTGGCGGGAGGCACAGATACGCAGTATTTT.

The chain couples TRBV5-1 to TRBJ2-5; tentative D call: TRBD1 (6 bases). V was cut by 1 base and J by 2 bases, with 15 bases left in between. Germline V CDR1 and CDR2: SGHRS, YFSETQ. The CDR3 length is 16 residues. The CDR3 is CASSLFAVTGQETQYF. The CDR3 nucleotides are TGCGCCAGCAGCTTGTTCGCTGTGACAGGACAAGAGACCCAGTACTTC.

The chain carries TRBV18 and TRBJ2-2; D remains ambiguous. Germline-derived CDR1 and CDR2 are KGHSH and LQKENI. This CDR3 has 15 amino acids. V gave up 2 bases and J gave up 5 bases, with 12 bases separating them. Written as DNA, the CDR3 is TGTGCCAGCTCACCAATTCGGCGTGGGACCGGGGAGCTGTTTTTT. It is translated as CASSPIRRGTGELFF.

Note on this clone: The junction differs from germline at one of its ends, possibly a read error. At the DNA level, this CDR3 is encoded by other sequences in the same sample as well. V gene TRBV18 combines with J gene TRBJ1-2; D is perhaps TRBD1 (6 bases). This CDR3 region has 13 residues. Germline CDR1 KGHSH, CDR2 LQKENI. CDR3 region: CASSPQGNYGYTF. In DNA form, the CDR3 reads TGTGCCAGCTCCCCACAGGGAAACTATGGCTACACCTTC.

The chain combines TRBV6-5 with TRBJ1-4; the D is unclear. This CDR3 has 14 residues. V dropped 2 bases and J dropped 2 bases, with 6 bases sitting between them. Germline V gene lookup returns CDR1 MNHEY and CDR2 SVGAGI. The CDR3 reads CASSYGQTNEKLFF. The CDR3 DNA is TGTGCCAGCAGTTACGGTCAGACTAATGAAAAACTGTTTTTT.

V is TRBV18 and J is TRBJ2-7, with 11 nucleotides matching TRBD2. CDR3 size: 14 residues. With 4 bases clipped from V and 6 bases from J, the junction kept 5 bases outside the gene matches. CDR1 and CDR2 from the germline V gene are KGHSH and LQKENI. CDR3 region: CASSQGTSGGEQYF. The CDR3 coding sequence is TGTGCCAGCTCACAGGGGACTAGCGGTGGCGAGCAGTACTTC.

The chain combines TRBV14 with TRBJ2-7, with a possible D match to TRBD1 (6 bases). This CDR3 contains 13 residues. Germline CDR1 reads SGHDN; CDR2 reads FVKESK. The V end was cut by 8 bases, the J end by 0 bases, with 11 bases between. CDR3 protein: CASGEGDSYEQYF. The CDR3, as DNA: TGTGCCAGCGGCGAGGGGGACTCCTACGAGCAGTACTTC.

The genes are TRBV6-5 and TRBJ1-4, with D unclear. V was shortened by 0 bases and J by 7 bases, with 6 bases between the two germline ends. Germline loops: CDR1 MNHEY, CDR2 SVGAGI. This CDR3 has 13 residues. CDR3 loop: CASSYSRREKLFF. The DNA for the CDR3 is TGTGCCAGCAGTTACTCGCGACGTGAAAAACTGTTTTTT.

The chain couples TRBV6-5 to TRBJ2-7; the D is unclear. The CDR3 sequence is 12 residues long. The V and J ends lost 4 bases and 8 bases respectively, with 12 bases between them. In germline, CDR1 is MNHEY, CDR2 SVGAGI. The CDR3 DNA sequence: TGTGCCAGCAGTTTGAACGGTTTTCAGCAGTACTTC. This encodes CASSLNGFQQYF.

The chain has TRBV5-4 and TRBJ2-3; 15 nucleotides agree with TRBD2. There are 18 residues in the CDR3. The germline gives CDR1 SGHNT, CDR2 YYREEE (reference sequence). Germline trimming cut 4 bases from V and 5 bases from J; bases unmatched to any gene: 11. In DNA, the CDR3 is TGTGCCAGCAGCGACCGGACTAGCGGGAGGGCCGTGGGAGATACGCAGTATTTT. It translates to CASSDRTSGRAVGDTQYF.

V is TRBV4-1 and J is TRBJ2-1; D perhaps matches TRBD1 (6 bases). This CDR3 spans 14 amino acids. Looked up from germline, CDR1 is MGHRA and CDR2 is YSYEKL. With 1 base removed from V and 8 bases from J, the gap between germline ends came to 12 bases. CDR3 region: CASSQAPRGYEQFF. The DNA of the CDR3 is TGCGCCAGCAGCCAAGCGCCGAGGGGGTATGAGCAGTTCTTC.

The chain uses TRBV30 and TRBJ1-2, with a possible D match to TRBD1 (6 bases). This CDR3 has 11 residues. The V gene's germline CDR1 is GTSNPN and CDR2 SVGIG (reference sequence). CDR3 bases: TGTGCTGCACAGGGATCTTATGGCTACACCTTC. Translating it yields CAAQGSYGYTF.

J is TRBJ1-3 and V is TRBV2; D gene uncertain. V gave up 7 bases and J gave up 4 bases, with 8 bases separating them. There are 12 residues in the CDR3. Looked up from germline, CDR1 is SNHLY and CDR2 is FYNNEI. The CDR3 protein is CASTLSGNTIYF. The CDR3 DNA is TGTGCCAGCACCCTTTCCGGAAACACCATATATTTT.

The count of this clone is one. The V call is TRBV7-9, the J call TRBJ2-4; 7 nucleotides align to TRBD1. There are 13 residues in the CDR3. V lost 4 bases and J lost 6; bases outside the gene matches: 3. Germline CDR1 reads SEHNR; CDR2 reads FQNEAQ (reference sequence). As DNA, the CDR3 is TGTGCCAGCAGCTCGGCAGGGGGAAACATTCAGTACTTC. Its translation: CASSSAGGNIQYF.

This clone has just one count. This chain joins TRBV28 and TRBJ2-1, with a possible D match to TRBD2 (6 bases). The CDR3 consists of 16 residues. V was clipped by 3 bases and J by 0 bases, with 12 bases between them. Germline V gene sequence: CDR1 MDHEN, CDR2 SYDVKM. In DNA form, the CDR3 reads TGTGCCAGCAGTTTTGCAGCGGGCCTCTCCTACAATGAGCAGTTCTTC. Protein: CASSFAAGLSYNEQFF.

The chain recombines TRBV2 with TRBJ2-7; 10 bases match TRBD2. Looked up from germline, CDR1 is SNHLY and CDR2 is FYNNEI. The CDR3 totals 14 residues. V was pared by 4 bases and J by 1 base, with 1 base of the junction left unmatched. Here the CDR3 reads CASSVAGGSYEQYF. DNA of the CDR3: TGTGCCAGCAGTGTAGCGGGAGGATCCTACGAGCAGTACTTC.